This TCR beta chain was documented in a study of cytomegalovirus exposure and HLA in healthy donors. V was cut by 4 bases and J by 0 bases, with 16 bases left in between. From germline, CDR1 is SEHNR and CDR2 FQNEAQ (reference sequence). CDR3 length: 16 amino acids. Sequencing was performed with immunoSEQ multiplex PCR; in TCRdb, only in-frame clones are kept and a portion is missing. This table has some 260,000 clones, 90% appearing once. With regard to this clone: Its antigen is not identified.

The donors were members of the validation cohort, which comprised around 110 subjects and was separate from the first cohort of 670 or so subjects. Findings and caveats of the study: Under in vitro conditions, a few CMV-associated chains were confirmed as specific for CMV antigens. The finding came from a later analysis; first-cohort TCR clusters tended to co-occur in the approximately 120 validation repertoires. Associated with cytomegalovirus, according to the listing, were 150 to 200 TCR beta chains.

This sequence joins TRBV7-9 and TRBJ2-7, with a weak D call TRBD2 (5 bases). This clonotype was sampled from a woman aged 25 to 39 in good health and CMV-seronegative. Sequencing input: PBMCs. CDR3 bases: TGTGCCAGCAGCTCCCCCTCGATAGCGCACTCCTACGAGCAGTACTTC. Translation: CASSSPSIAHSYEQYF.